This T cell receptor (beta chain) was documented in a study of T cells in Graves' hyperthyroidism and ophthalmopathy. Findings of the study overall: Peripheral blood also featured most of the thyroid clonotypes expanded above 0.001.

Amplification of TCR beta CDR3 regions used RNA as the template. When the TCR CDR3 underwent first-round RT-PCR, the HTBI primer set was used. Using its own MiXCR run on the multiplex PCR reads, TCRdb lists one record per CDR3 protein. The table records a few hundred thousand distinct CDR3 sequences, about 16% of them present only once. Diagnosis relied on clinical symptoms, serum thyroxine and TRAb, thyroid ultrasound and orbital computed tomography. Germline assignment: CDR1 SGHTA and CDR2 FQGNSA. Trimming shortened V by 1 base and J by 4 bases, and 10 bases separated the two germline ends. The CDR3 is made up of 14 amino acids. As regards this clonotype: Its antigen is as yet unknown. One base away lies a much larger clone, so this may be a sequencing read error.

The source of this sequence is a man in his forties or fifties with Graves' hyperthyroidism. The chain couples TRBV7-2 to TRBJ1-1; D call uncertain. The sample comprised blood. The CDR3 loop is CASSLDRMSTEAFF. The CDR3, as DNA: TGTGCCAGCAGCTTAGACAGAATGAGCACTGAAGCTTTCTTT.